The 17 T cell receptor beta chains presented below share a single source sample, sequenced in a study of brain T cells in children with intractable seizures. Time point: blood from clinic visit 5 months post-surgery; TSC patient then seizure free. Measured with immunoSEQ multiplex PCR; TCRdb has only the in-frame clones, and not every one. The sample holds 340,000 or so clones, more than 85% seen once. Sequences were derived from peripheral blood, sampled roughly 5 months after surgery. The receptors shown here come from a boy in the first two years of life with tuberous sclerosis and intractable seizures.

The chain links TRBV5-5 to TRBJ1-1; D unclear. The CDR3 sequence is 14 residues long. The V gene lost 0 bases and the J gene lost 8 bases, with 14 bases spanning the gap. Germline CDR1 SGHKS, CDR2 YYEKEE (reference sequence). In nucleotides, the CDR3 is TGTGCCAGCAGCTTGGGGGAGGTTCTAACCGAAGCTTTCTTT. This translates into CASSLGEVLTEAFF.

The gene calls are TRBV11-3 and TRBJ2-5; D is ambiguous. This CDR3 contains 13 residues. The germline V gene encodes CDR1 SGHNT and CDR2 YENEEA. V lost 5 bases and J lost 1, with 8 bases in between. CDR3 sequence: CASSRSGQETQYF. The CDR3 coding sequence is TGTGCCAGCAGCCGATCGGGCCAAGAGACCCAGTACTTC. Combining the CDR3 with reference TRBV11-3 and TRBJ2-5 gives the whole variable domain EAGVVQSPRYKIIEKKQPVAFWCNPISGHNTLYWYLQNLGQGPELLIRYENEEAVDDSQLPKDRFSAERLKGVDSTLKIQPAELGDSAVYLCASSRSGQETQYFGPGTRLLVL.

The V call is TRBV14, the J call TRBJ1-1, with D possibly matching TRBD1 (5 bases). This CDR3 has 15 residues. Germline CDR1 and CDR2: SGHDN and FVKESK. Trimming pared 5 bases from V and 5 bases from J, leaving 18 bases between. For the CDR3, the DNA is TGTGCCAGCAGCAAATGGGAAAACAGGAGGACTGAAGCTTTCTTT. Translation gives CASSKWENRRTEAFF.

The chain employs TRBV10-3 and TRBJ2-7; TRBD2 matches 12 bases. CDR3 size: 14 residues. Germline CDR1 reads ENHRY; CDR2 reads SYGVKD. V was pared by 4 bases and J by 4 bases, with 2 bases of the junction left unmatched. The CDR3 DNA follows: TGTGCCATCAGTGGAACTAGCGGGAGGTACGAGCAGTACTTC. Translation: CAISGTSGRYEQYF.

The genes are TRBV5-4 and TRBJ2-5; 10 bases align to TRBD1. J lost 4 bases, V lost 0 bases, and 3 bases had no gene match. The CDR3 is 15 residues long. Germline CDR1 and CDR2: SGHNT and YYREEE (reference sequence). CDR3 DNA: TGTGCCAGCAGCTTGGGGGACAGGGGCCTAGAGACCCAGTACTTC. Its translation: CASSLGDRGLETQYF.

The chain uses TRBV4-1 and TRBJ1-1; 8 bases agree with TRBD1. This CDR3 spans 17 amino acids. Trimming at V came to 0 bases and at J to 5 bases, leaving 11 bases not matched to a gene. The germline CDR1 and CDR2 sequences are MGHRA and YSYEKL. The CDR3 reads CASSQDLGNRGLTEAFF. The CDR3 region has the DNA TGCGCCAGCAGCCAAGATCTGGGAAACAGGGGGTTAACTGAAGCTTTCTTT.

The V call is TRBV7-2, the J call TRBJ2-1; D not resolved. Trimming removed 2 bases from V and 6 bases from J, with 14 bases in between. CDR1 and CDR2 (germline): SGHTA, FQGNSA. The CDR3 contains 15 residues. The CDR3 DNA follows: TGTGCCAGCAGCTTACCACGGGCCAGGACCAATGAGCAGTTCTTC. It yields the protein CASSLPRARTNEQFF.

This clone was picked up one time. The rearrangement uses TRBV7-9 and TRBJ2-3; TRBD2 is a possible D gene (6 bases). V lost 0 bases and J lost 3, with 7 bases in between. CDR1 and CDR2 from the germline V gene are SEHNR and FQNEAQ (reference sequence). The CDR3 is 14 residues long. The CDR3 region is CASSLAGGTDTQYF. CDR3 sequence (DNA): TGTGCCAGCAGCTTAGCGGGAGGTACAGATACGCAGTATTTT.

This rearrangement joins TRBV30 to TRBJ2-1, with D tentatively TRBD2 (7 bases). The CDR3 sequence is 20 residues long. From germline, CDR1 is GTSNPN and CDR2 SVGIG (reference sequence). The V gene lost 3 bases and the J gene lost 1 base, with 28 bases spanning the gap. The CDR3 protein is CAWRSGRGALKAWSYNEQFF. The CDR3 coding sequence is TGTGCCTGGAGGAGTGGGAGGGGGGCTCTTAAAGCGTGGTCCTACAATGAGCAGTTCTTC. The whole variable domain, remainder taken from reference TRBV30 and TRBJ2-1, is SQTIHQWPATLVQPVGSPLSLECTVEGTSNPNLYWYRQAAGRGLQLLFYSVGIGQISSEVPQNLSASRPQDRQFILSSKKLLLSDSGFYLCAWRSGRGALKAWSYNEQFFGPGTRLTVL.

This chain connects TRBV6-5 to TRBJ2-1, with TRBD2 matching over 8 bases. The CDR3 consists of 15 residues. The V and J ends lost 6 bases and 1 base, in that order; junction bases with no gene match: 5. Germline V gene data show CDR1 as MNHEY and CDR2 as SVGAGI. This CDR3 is CASRIIAGSYNEQFF. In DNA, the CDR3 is TGTGCCAGCAGAATTATAGCGGGATCCTACAATGAGCAGTTCTTC.

In DNA, the CDR3 is TGTGCCAGCAGTTCAGGAGACACCGGGGAGCTGTTTTTT. Encoded protein: CASSSGDTGELFF. The V call is TRBV27, the J call TRBJ2-2; D ambiguous. CDR3 length equals 13 residues. Germline CDR1 reads MNHEY; CDR2 reads SMNVEV (reference sequence). Between the trimmed V and J ends, which lost 4 bases and 3 bases, there was a span of 6 bases.

The CDR3 DNA reads as TGTGCCTGGAGGGGGGGCCGCACTGAAGCTTTCTTT. Residues: CAWRGGRTEAFF. V is TRBV30 and J is TRBJ1-1; maybe TRBD1 (6 bases). Germline lookup yields CDR1 GTSNPN and CDR2 SVGIG (reference sequence). Between the trimmed V and J ends, which lost 3 bases and 4 bases, there was a span of 9 bases. The CDR3 totals 12 residues.

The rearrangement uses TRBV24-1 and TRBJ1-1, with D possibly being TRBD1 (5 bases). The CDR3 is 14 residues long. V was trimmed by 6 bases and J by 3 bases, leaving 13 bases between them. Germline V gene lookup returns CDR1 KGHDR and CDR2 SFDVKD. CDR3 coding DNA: TGTGCCACCAGTTCCGGGGGAGGAGACACTGAAGCTTTCTTT. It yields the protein CATSSGGGDTEAFF.

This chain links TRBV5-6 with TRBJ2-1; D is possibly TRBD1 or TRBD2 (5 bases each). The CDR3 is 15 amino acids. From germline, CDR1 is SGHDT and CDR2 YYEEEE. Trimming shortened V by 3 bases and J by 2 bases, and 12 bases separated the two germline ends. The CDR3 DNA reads TGTGCCAGCAGCTCTCCGGGACGGCCCTACAATGAGCAGTTCTTC. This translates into CASSSPGRPYNEQFF.

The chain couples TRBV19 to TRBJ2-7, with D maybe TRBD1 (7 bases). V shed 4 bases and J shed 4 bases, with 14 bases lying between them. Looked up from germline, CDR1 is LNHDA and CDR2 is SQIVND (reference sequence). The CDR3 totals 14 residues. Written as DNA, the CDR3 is TGTGCCAGTAGTAAGGGACAGAGCGGGTACGAGCAGTACTTC. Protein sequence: CASSKGQSGYEQYF.

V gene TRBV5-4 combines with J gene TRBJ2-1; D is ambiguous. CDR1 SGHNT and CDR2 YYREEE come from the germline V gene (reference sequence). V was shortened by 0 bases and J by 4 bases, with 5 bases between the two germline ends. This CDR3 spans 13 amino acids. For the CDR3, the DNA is TGTGCCAGCAGCTTGGTAGGGTACAATGAGCAGTTCTTC. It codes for CASSLVGYNEQFF.

This CDR3 reads CASSFKDRRGDYGYTF. The CDR3 DNA is TGCGCCAGCAGCTTTAAGGACAGGAGAGGGGACTATGGCTACACCTTC. The genes are TRBV5-1 and TRBJ1-2, with 7 bases lining up with TRBD1. From germline, CDR1 is SGHRS and CDR2 YFSETQ. After removal of 2 bases from V and 3 bases from J, the junction contained 10 bases not matched to a gene. This CDR3 has 16 amino acids.